This T cell receptor beta chain was sequenced in a study of a mutant IDH1 vaccine in newly diagnosed glioma. General study points: It seemed that pseudoprogression was not linked to changes in the top peripheral T cell clonotypes.

Here immunoSEQ multiplex PCR was the method, and the copy in TCRdb shows in-frame clones only, minus some. The sample holds some 33,000 clones, about 80% seen once. Time point described: week 35, safety follow-up. It was 300 ug of mutant IDH1 20-mer peptide that made up each vaccine dose, given with topical imiquimod. CDR3 length: 16 amino acids. Germline CDR1 and CDR2: SGHRS and YFSETQ. Trimming took 4 bases from V and 6 from J; bases not matched to a gene: 14. Details on this clone: Antigen unknown.

This chain uses TRBV5-1 with TRBJ2-3; 7 bases match TRBD1. The receptor was isolated from a man under 40 with glioma. Sample: PBMCs, taken from a glioma patient whose treatment included an IDH1 peptide vaccine. The CDR3 sequence is CASSQGWTGTQDTQYF. CDR3 nucleotides: TGCGCCAGCAGCCAAGGGTGGACAGGCACACAGGATACGCAGTATTTT.